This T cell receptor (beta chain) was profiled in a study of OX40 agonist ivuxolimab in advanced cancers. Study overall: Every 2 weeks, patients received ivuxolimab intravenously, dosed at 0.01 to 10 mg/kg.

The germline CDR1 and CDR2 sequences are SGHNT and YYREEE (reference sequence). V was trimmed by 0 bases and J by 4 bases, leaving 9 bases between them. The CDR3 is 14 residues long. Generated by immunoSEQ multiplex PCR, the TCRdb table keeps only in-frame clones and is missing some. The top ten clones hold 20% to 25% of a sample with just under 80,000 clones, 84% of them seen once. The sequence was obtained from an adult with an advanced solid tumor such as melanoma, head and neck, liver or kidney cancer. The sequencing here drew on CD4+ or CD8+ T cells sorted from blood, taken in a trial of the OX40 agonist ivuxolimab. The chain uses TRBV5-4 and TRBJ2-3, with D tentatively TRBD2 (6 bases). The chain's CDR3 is CASSLAGTADTQYF. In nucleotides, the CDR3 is TGTGCCAGCAGCTTGGCCGGGACTGCAGATACGCAGTATTTT.